These 18 T cell receptor beta chains were all obtained from the same sample, sequenced in a study of vaccination effects on CD4 cells after COVID-19. What these receptors recognize is not known. Sequenced by immunoSEQ multiplex PCR; TCRdb stores in-frame clones only, minus some. The data show some 68,000 clones, approximately 70% seen once. Expansion with viral peptide pools was applied to antigen-specific CD4+ T cells by the ViraFEST assay prior to sequencing. A 10-day culture period preceded the isolation of CD4+ T cells. Nucleocapsid antibody tests were negative, and the vaccine recipients had no prior SARS-CoV-2 infection. The sequences come from CD4+ T cells from PBMCs cultured with HCoV-OC43 spike peptides, collected before COVID-19 vaccination. The subset: HCoV-OC43 spike overlapping peptide pool stimulation. The source is a human donor who received a COVID-19 vaccine.

This clone has just one count. This chain links TRBV6-5 with TRBJ1-2; D unclear. Germline-derived CDR1 and CDR2 are MNHEY and SVGAGI. Trimming stripped 5 bases from V and 4 bases from J, with 17 bases between. This CDR3 is 15 amino acids long. As DNA, the CDR3 is TGTGCCAGCAGTCCTCGAACGGACTTACTCTATGGCTACACCTTC. Protein sequence: CASSPRTDLLYGYTF.

This clone was seen only a few times. CDR3 sequence reads: CASSSHGTGRNSPLHF. The CDR3 DNA follows: TGTGCCAGCAGCTCCCACGGGACAGGGCGTAATTCACCCCTCCACTTT. This chain joins TRBV7-8 and TRBJ1-6; 9 bases agree with TRBD1. This CDR3 comprises 16 residues. V gave up 4 bases and J gave up 6 bases; unmatched junction bases: 7. Germline V gene sequence: CDR1 SGHVS, CDR2 FQNEAQ.

There are a few counts of this clone. V usage is TRBV10-3 and J usage is TRBJ1-5; 7 bases line up with TRBD1. CDR1 ENHRY and CDR2 SYGVKD come from the germline V gene. This CDR3 comprises 17 residues. Trimming removed 3 bases from V and 2 bases from J; junction bases left unmatched: 10. CDR3 sequence reads: CAISERAGGVGNQPQHF. The DNA of the CDR3 is TGTGCCATCAGTGAAAGGGCAGGGGGTGTGGGCAATCAGCCCCAGCATTTT.

The chain has TRBV14 and TRBJ1-6, with D maybe TRBD1 (5 bases). The CDR3 consists of 16 residues. Looked up from germline, CDR1 is SGHDN and CDR2 is FVKESK. V lost 3 bases to trimming and J lost 0 bases, with 9 bases between them. CDR3 region: CASSQGRSSYNSPLHF. CDR3 in DNA: TGTGCCAGCAGCCAGGGACGGAGCTCCTATAATTCACCCCTCCACTTT.

The chain joins TRBV6-2 or TRBV6-3 to TRBJ2-1; TRBD2 aligns across 7 bases. CDR1 is MNHEY and CDR2 is SVGEGT in the germline V gene. This CDR3 region has 16 residues. V shed 6 bases, J shed 0 bases, and the junction held 8 bases outside the gene matches. The CDR3 coding sequence is TGTGCCAGCAGCGACTGGGGGGGGAGCTCCTACAATGAGCAGTTCTTC. Its protein product is CASSDWGGSSYNEQFF.

The chain combines TRBV7-9 with TRBJ2-5, with no clear D. The CDR3 spans 11 residues. Germline assignment: CDR1 SEHNR and CDR2 FQNEAQ (reference sequence). The V end was cut by 5 bases, the J end by 5 bases, with 6 bases between. This chain's CDR3 is CASSGLETQYF. The CDR3 nucleotides are TGTGCCAGCAGCGGATTGGAGACCCAGTACTTC.

The chain is built from TRBV4-3 and TRBJ1-4; 10 bases fit TRBD1. Unmatched junction bases numbered 11, after V lost 2 bases and J lost 8 bases. From germline, CDR1 is LGHNA and CDR2 YSLEER. This CDR3 contains 17 residues. The CDR3 region has the DNA TGCGCCAGCAGCCAATCCGAACCGGGACAGGGGAAGGAAAAACTGTTTTTT. Encoded protein: CASSQSEPGQGKEKLFF.

The chain carries TRBV10-1 and TRBJ1-2, with 8 bases that match TRBD1. CDR1 and CDR2 (germline): WNHNN, SYGVQD (reference sequence). J lost 1 base, V lost 3 bases, and 10 bases had no gene match. The CDR3 has 17 amino acids. CDR3 residues: CASSETPTDRDNYGYTF. The CDR3, as DNA: TGCGCCAGCAGTGAAACCCCTACGGACAGGGATAACTATGGCTACACCTTC.

This chain connects TRBV24-1 to TRBJ2-5; D unclear. V dropped 7 bases and J dropped 2 bases, with 4 bases sitting between them. There are 11 residues in the CDR3. Germline-derived CDR1 and CDR2 are KGHDR and SFDVKD. The CDR3 region is CATSQQETQYF. The CDR3 nucleotides read TGTGCCACCAGCCAGCAAGAGACCCAGTACTTC.

A single count supports this clone. The CDR3 region has the DNA TGTGCCAGCCGGAGAGGGTTCCAAGAGACCCAGTACTTC. It codes for CASRRGFQETQYF. The chain joins TRBV5-4 to TRBJ2-5, with D perhaps matching TRBD2 (5 bases). Trimming pared 7 bases from V and 1 base from J, leaving 11 bases between. The CDR3 is 13 residues long. Per the germline V gene, CDR1 is SGHNT and CDR2 is YYREEE (reference sequence).

The rearrangement links TRBV29-1 to TRBJ2-1; a possible D gene is TRBD2 (5 bases). V shed 1 base and J shed 1 base, with 8 bases lying between them. Looked up from germline, CDR1 is SQVTM and CDR2 is ANQGSEA. This CDR3 has 14 amino acids. CDR3 protein: CSVEGGFSYNEQFF. Written as DNA, the CDR3 is TGCAGCGTTGAAGGCGGGTTTTCCTACAATGAGCAGTTCTTC.

This clone was counted only a few times. The V and J genes are TRBV5-5 and TRBJ2-7; D could derive from TRBD1 or TRBD2 (7 bases each). Trimming removed 1 base from V and 3 bases from J, with 20 bases in between. The CDR3 is 17 amino acids. Per germline, CDR1 SGHKS and CDR2 YYEKEE (reference sequence). The CDR3 sequence: CASSLRGGAGQHYEQYV. The DNA of the CDR3 is TGTGCCAGCAGCTTGCGAGGGGGGGCGGGACAGCACTACGAGCAGTACGTC.

This clone was detected once. The genes are TRBV6-5 and TRBJ1-4; TRBD1 matches at 9 bases. Trimming removed 2 bases from V and 8 bases from J; junction bases left unmatched: 9. Germline V gene data show CDR1 as MNHEY and CDR2 as SVGAGI. CDR3 length: 16 amino acids. CDR3 amino acids: CASSYTPGTGNEKLFF. The CDR3 nucleotides are TGTGCCAGCAGTTACACCCCCGGGACAGGGAACGAAAAACTGTTTTTT.

The rearrangement links TRBV7-9 to TRBJ2-3; D is unclear. This CDR3 has 13 amino acids. Germline CDR1 SEHNR, CDR2 FQNEAQ (reference sequence). V lost 5 bases, J lost 4 bases, and 10 bases lay in between. In DNA form, the CDR3 reads TGTGCCAGCAGCCAAGGTTTTTCAGATACGCAGTATTTT. Protein: CASSQGFSDTQYF.

CDR3 nucleotide sequence: TGTGCCAGCAGCCCTAGTCAGGGGGAAGAGACCCAGTACTTC. It codes for CASSPSQGEETQYF. The chain carries TRBV11-1 and TRBJ2-5; 7 nucleotides agree with TRBD1. The junction had 6 bases not matched to a gene; V was cut back by 5 bases and J by 3 bases. There are 14 residues in the CDR3. Germline lookup yields CDR1 SGHAT and CDR2 FQDESV (reference sequence). The whole variable domain, filled in from reference TRBV11-1 and TRBJ2-5, reads EAEVAQSPRYKITEKSQAVAFWCDPISGHATLYWYRQILGQGPELLVQFQDESVVDDSQLPKDRFSAERLKGVDSTLKIQPAELGDSAMYLCASSPSQGEETQYFGPGTRLLVL.

The V gene is TRBV4-3, the J gene TRBJ2-3; 9 nucleotides align to TRBD2. The CDR3 runs to 17 residues. Trimming cost V 4 bases and J 0 bases; bases outside gene matches: 8. CDR1 and CDR2 from the germline V gene are LGHNA and YSLEER. The CDR3 loop reads CASSRAGTSLSTDTQYF. The CDR3 bases are TGCGCCAGCAGCCGAGCCGGGACTAGCCTTAGCACAGATACGCAGTATTTT.

About this clone: Relative to the germline gene, one junction end is altered; a read error may explain this. The rearrangement links TRBV5-4 to TRBJ2-3; perhaps TRBD1 as D (5 bases). CDR1 is SGHNT and CDR2 is YYREEE in the germline V gene (reference sequence). CDR3 length: 11 amino acids. The CDR3 here is CASSWGGVQDF. In DNA form, the CDR3 reads TGTGCCAGCAGCTGGGGCGGTGTCCAGGATTTT.

The chain is built from TRBV11-2 and TRBJ1-1; D gene uncertain. Germline CDR1 SGHAT, CDR2 FQNNGV. V lost 2 bases and J lost 0, with 7 bases in between. This CDR3 has 14 residues. The CDR3 spells CASSLMVLNTEAFF. The CDR3 DNA follows: TGTGCCAGCAGCTTAATGGTATTGAACACTGAAGCTTTCTTT.